This T cell receptor beta chain was obtained from a study of beta chain features in type 1 diabetes. Findings and limits, study-wide: There was no resolution here of whether HLA type influences TCRB rearrangement.

The CDR3 loop spans 15 amino acids. Germline V gene data show CDR1 as SGHNT and CDR2 as YYREEE (reference sequence). V shed 1 base and J shed 5 bases, with 15 bases lying between them. Expressed TCRB transcripts got sequenced, as all isolated RNA was reverse transcribed. Produced via immunoSEQ multiplex PCR; TCRdb's table is partial and in-frame only. The top ten clones hold roughly 1.5% of a sample with about 140,000 clones, 6.9% of them seen once. This clone was seen more than once but under ten times. Its target is not known. Every single donor gave one heparinised blood draw, and these averaged about 116 mL.

The rearrangement uses TRBV5-4 and TRBJ1-2; D unresolved. This TCR came from a woman younger than 45 in good health. What was sequenced was central memory CD4+ T cells from blood. This chain's CDR3 is CASSLSSGTSYGYTF. DNA for the CDR3: TGTGCCAGCAGCTTGTCTAGCGGAACTAGTTATGGCTACACCTTC. The whole variable domain, remainder taken from reference TRBV5-4 and TRBJ1-2, is ETGVTQSPTHLIKTRGQQVTLRCSSQSGHNTVSWYQQALGQGPQFIFQYYREEENGRGNFPPRFSGLQFPNYSSELNVNALELDDSALYLCASSLSSGTSYGYTFGSGTRLTVV.